This TCR beta chain comes out of a study of blood T cell repertoires in COVID-19. In the source study's methods: Reference gene primer amplification gave nucleated cell count estimates. Sequenced by immunoSEQ multiplex PCR; TCRdb stores in-frame clones only, minus some. D and trimming come from the DNA, and the V and J calls and clone size come from that table. The data show over 30,000 clones, approximately 85% seen once. The germline V gene encodes CDR1 SNHLY and CDR2 FYNNEI. The germline V and J ends were trimmed by 6 bases and 0 bases, with 9 bases remaining between them. This CDR3 has 14 residues.

The sample was peripheral blood. The chain carries TRBV2 and TRBJ1-5; weak D call: TRBD1 (5 bases). The sequence was collected from a woman aged 55-69 years with active COVID-19. The DNA for the CDR3 is TGTGCCAGCAGAGACAGCTATAGCAATCAGCCCCAGCATTTT. Protein sequence: CASRDSYSNQPQHF.